Presented here are 22 T cell receptor beta chains from one specimen sequenced in a study of T-cell reconstitution after alpha-beta-depleted transplantation in children (dated by TCRdb to 2016 to 2017). Sample treatment or condition, as interpreted from the label and publication: allogeneic hematopoietic cell transplantation with graft depleted of TCRalphabeta T cells and CD19 B cells. Libraries were made using PCR. TCRdb records Illumina HiSeq 2500 as the sequencer. TCR library preparation used molecular barcoding, with unique molecular identifiers applied to normalize quantification of the TCRbeta repertoire. Through fastp at Q25 and MiXCR, TCRdb rebuilt clones from the public reads, retaining in-frame beta chains. Rows are combined by CDR3 protein, so each entry shows the most common genes and DNA. Present in this sample are over 450,000 distinct CDR3 sequences, about 11% of which were seen just once. The ten most abundant clones make up around 2% of the sample.

The sequencing here drew on PBMCs, taken before TCRalphabeta/CD19-depleted stem cell transplant. All receptors derive from a child aged 2 to 10 with inherited bone marrow failure, due to receive a stem cell transplant.

There are many counts of this clonotype. The V call is TRBV6-2 or TRBV6-3, the J call TRBJ2-3; D is undetermined. Germline lookup yields CDR1 MNHEY and CDR2 SVGEGT. The ends were cut back, 7 bases at V and 2 bases at J, with 10 bases in the middle. This CDR3 contains 13 residues. In nucleotides, the CDR3 is TGTGCCAGCATTGGCGGACCCACAGATACGCAGTATTTT. Its protein is CASIGGPTDTQYF.

The genes are TRBV5-4 and TRBJ2-5; 8 bases align to TRBD2. Germline V gene data show CDR1 as SGHNT and CDR2 as YYREEE (reference sequence). Trimming at V came to 2 bases and at J to 0 bases, leaving 3 bases not matched to a gene. This CDR3 comprises 15 residues. CDR3 sequence (DNA): TGTGCCAGCAGCTTCGGGACTAGTAACCAAGAGACCCAGTACTTC. Translation gives CASSFGTSNQETQYF. Drawing the rest from reference TRBV5-4 and TRBJ2-5, the complete variable domain is ETGVTQSPTHLIKTRGQQVTLRCSSQSGHNTVSWYQQALGQGPQFIFQYYREEENGRGNFPPRFSGLQFPNYSSELNVNALELDDSALYLCASSFGTSNQETQYFGPGTRLLVL.

The V and J genes are TRBV6-1 and TRBJ2-6, with D possibly being TRBD1 (6 bases). Germline CDR1 is MNHNS and CDR2 is SASEGT. The CDR3 totals 18 residues. V shed 7 bases and J shed 0 bases, with 19 bases lying between them. CDR3 residues: CASNPGTSSTSGANVLTF. In DNA form, the CDR3 reads TGTGCCAGCAACCCCGGGACAAGTTCAACCTCTGGGGCCAACGTCCTGACTTTC.

This clonotype was observed at least ten times. The chain carries TRBV29-1 and TRBJ2-3, with 9 bases that match TRBD1. Germline V lookup: CDR1 SQVTM, CDR2 ANQGSEA. The ends lost 4 bases at V and 3 bases at J; junction bases unmatched: 5. The CDR3 is made up of 14 amino acids. The CDR3 nucleotides read TGCAGCGTTGGTGGGGGACAGGGTACAGATACGCAGTATTTT. It encodes CSVGGGQGTDTQYF.

Note on this clonotype: A much larger clone sits a single nucleotide away, making a read error possible. The chain recombines TRBV20-1 with TRBJ2-5; 10 nucleotides agree with TRBD2. Germline V gene sequence: CDR1 DFQATT, CDR2 SNEGSKA (reference sequence). There are 15 residues in the CDR3. CDR3 region: CCARISGRIQETQYF. For the CDR3, the DNA is TGCTGTGCTCGGATTAGCGGGAGGATACAAGAGACCCAGTACTTC.

At least ten counts were recorded for this clonotype. The chain uses TRBV4-3 and TRBJ2-1; TRBD2 matches 9 bases. J gave up 2 bases and V 4 bases, and 6 bases lay outside the gene matches. This CDR3 region has 16 residues. CDR1 and CDR2 from the germline V gene are LGHNA and YSLEER. CDR3 coding DNA: TGCGCCAGCAGCCCCTCACTAGCGGGCACCTACAATGAGCAGTTCTTC. Protein product: CASSPSLAGTYNEQFF.

This clonotype has more than one count but fewer than ten. The CDR3 DNA sequence: TGCAGTGCCCGAATTCCGGGACTAGAGCAGTTCTTC. Translated: CSARIPGLEQFF. The J gene is TRBJ2-1, the V gene TRBV20-1, with 7 nucleotides matching TRBD2. This CDR3 comprises 12 residues. Germline CDR1 and CDR2: DFQATT and SNEGSKA (reference sequence). The J segment lost 10 bases and the V segment lost 6 bases, leaving 9 bases of the junction unmatched.

This clonotype showed up many times. V usage is TRBV27 and J usage is TRBJ2-1; a weak D match, TRBD2 (5 bases). V lost 8 bases to trimming and J lost 8 bases, with 16 bases between them. Germline V lookup: CDR1 MNHEY, CDR2 SMNVEV (reference sequence). This CDR3 region has 13 residues. CDR3 in amino acids: CASGTWESDEQFF. Written as DNA, the CDR3 is TGTGCCAGCGGTACGTGGGAGAGCGATGAGCAGTTCTTC.

This clonotype has a count of ten or more. V and J are TRBV7-9 and TRBJ1-3; D call uncertain. Trimming removed 3 bases from V and 4 bases from J, with 10 bases in between. Germline V gene sequence: CDR1 SEHNR, CDR2 FQNEAQ (reference sequence). The CDR3 runs 14 residues. The CDR3 loop reads CASSFETDGNTIYF. As DNA, the CDR3 is TGTGCCAGCAGCTTCGAGACGGACGGAAACACCATATATTTT.

This clonotype was counted between two and nine times. Written as DNA, the CDR3 is TGCAGCGTTGAAGATTCGCTAGCGGGAGGGCCTCACAATGAGCAGTTCTTC. Protein product: CSVEDSLAGGPHNEQFF. V and J are TRBV29-1 and TRBJ2-1, with TRBD2 matching over 12 bases. Germline lookup yields CDR1 SQVTM and CDR2 ANQGSEA. Trimming took 0 bases from V and 5 from J; bases not matched to a gene: 8. The CDR3 consists of 17 residues.

This clonotype was observed at least ten times. V gene TRBV4-3 combines with J gene TRBJ1-1; D ambiguous. The CDR3 is made up of 13 amino acids. The germline V and J ends were trimmed by 4 bases and 6 bases, with 12 bases remaining between them. Germline V lookup: CDR1 LGHNA, CDR2 YSLEER. The CDR3 protein is CASSRDVWAEAFF. CDR3 in DNA: TGCGCCAGCAGCCGTGATGTGTGGGCTGAAGCTTTCTTT.

J is TRBJ2-3 and V is TRBV6-8, with a possible D match to TRBD1 (6 bases). Germline CDR1 MNHGY, CDR2 SAAAGT. This CDR3 has 13 residues. With 6 bases removed from V and 7 bases from J, the gap between germline ends came to 14 bases. Here the CDR3 reads CASRRQVLNTQYF. For the CDR3, the DNA is TGTGCCAGCAGACGACAGGTCCTTAATACGCAGTATTTT.

Ten or more counts support this clonotype. The chain has TRBV4-1 and TRBJ2-7; 9 nucleotides line up with TRBD2. The V gene's germline CDR1 is MGHRA and CDR2 YSYEKL. The CDR3 sequence is 15 residues long. V gave up 4 bases and J gave up 5 bases; unmatched junction bases: 9. CDR3 DNA: TGCGCCAGCAGCCGAATAGCGGGAGAGGGGGACGAGCAGTACTTC. Translating gives CASSRIAGEGDEQYF.

The chain joins TRBV4-2 to TRBJ2-7, with 11 bases identical to TRBD2. The V segment lost 4 bases and the J segment 5 bases; nucleotides outside the gene matches: 10. Germline V gene sequence: CDR1 LGHNA, CDR2 YNFKEQ. CDR3 length: 16 residues. The CDR3 protein is CASSPIILAGEDEQYF. The CDR3 coding sequence is TGTGCCAGCAGCCCAATAATACTAGCGGGAGAGGACGAGCAGTACTTC.

This clonotype came up many times. The gene calls are TRBV29-1 and TRBJ2-3, with D uncertain. Trimming took off 1 base at V and 3 bases at J, with 2 bases between the two ends. CDR1 is SQVTM, CDR2 ANQGSEA, per germline. CDR3 length: 11 amino acids. CDR3 region: CSVEGTDTQYF. The CDR3 region has the DNA TGCAGCGTTGAAGGGACAGATACGCAGTATTTT.

This clonotype has a count of ten or more. The chain employs TRBV29-1 and TRBJ1-1; 7 bases match TRBD1. V shed 7 bases, J shed 4 bases, and the junction held 6 bases outside the gene matches. Germline assignment: CDR1 SQVTM and CDR2 ANQGSEA. The CDR3 runs to 12 residues. The CDR3: CSGNRQGTEAFF. CDR3 nucleotides: TGCAGCGGTAACAGACAGGGCACTGAAGCTTTCTTT.

This clonotype has ten or more counts. The chain couples TRBV20-1 to TRBJ2-7; 8 bases fit TRBD1. The V gene end was trimmed by 5 bases and the J gene end by 3 bases; junction bases not matched to a gene: 9. The CDR3 runs 14 residues. In germline, CDR1 is DFQATT, CDR2 SNEGSKA (reference sequence). CDR3 DNA sequence: TGCAGTGCTTGGCCGGGACAGGCGAACTACGAGCAGTACTTC. This translates into CSAWPGQANYEQYF.

This clonotype was found many times. CDR3 bases: TGTGCCAGCAGTTACTTAGCCAGGGTCGCGAACACCGGGGAGCTGTTTTTT. This gives the protein CASSYLARVANTGELFF. The chain uses TRBV6-5 and TRBJ2-2, with D perhaps TRBD1 (5 bases). Deletions cut 1 base from V and 0 bases from J, with 12 bases between. Germline V gives CDR1 MNHEY, CDR2 SVGAGI. This CDR3 is built from 17 residues.

This clonotype was recorded many times. The rearrangement joins TRBV12-3 or TRBV12-4 to TRBJ2-5; D gene uncertain. The CDR3 runs 11 residues. V was trimmed by 5 bases and J by 4 bases, leaving 5 bases between them. The chain's CDR3 is CASSASETQYF. Written as DNA, the CDR3 is TGTGCCAGCAGTGCTTCAGAGACCCAGTACTTC.

This clonotype was counted at least ten times. The chain uses TRBV7-6 and TRBJ1-1, with unresolved D. Trimming took 8 bases from V and 6 from J, leaving 19 bases between them. The CDR3 covers 14 residues. Germline values: CDR1 SGHVS, CDR2 FNYEAQ. In nucleotides, the CDR3 is TGTGCCAGCTCGGGATCCGGTAGGGTCTCTGAAGCTTTCTTT. It yields the protein CASSGSGRVSEAFF.

The chain uses TRBV9 and TRBJ2-7; 10 positions agree with TRBD2. Germline CDR1 is SGDLS and CDR2 is YYNGEE. The CDR3 is 15 residues long. V shed 0 bases, J shed 5 bases, and the junction held 5 bases outside the gene matches. The CDR3 DNA sequence: TGTGCCAGCAGCGTAGAGGCTAGCGGGAGCCACGAGCAGTACTTC. Protein product: CASSVEASGSHEQYF. Looking up the rest from reference TRBV9 and TRBJ2-7 gives the full variable domain: DSGVTQTPKHLITATGQRVTLRCSPRSGDLSVYWYQQSLDQGLQFLIQYYNGEERAKGNILERFSAQQFPDLHSELNLSSLELGDSALYFCASSVEASGSHEQYFGPGTRLTVT.

The rearrangement links TRBV7-2 to TRBJ2-5; no reliable D call. This CDR3 region has 15 residues. Germline lookup yields CDR1 SGHTA and CDR2 FQGNSA. V lost 2 bases to trimming and J lost 1 base, with 11 bases between them. The CDR3 DNA sequence: TGTGCCAGCAGCTTAATAAGGCAGACCCAAGAGACCCAGTACTTC. This sequence encodes CASSLIRQTQETQYF.